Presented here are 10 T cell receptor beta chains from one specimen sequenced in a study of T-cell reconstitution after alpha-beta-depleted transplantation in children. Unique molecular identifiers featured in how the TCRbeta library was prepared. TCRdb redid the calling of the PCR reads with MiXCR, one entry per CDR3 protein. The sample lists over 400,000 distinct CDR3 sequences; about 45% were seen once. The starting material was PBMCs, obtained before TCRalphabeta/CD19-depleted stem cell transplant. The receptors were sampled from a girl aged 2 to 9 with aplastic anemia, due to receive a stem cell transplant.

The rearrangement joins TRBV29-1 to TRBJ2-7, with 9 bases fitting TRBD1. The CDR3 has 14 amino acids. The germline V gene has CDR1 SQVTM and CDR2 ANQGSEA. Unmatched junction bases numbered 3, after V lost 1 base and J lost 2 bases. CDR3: CSVEGTGAAYEQYF. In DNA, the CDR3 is TGCAGCGTTGAAGGGACAGGGGCGGCCTACGAGCAGTACTTC.

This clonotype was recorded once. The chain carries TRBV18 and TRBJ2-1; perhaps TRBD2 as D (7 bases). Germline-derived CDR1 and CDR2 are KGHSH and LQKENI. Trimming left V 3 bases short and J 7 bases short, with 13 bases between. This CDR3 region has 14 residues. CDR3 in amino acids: CASSPLGGLNEQFF. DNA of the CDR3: TGTGCCAGCTCACCCCTGGGGGGGCTAAATGAGCAGTTCTTC. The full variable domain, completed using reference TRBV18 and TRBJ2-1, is NAGVMQNPRHLVRRRGQEARLRCSPMKGHSHVYWYRQLPEEGLKFMVYLQKENIIDESGMPKERFSAEFPKEGPSILRIQQVVRGDSAAYFCASSPLGGLNEQFFGPGTRLTVL.

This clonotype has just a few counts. The CDR3 bases are TGCAGTGCTTTAGGGGCTAGCGGGACCCTTTACAATGAGCAGTTCTTC. Its translation: CSALGASGTLYNEQFF. The chain carries TRBV20-1 and TRBJ2-1; 9 bases agree with TRBD2. Germline-derived CDR1 and CDR2 are DFQATT and SNEGSKA (reference sequence). Trimming took 5 bases from V and 4 from J; bases not matched to a gene: 12. This CDR3 is built from 16 residues.

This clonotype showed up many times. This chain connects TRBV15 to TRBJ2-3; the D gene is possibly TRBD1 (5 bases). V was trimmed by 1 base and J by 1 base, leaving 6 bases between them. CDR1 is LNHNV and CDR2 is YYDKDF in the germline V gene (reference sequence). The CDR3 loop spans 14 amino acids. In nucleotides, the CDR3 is TGTGCCACCAGCAGAGTCAGGGGCACAGATACGCAGTATTTT. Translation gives CATSRVRGTDTQYF.

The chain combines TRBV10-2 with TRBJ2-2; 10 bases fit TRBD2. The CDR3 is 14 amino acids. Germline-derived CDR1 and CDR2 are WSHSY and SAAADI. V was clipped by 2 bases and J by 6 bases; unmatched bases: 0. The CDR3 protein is CASSETSGAGELFF. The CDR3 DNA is TGCGCCAGCAGTGAGACTAGCGGGGCCGGGGAGCTGTTTTTT.

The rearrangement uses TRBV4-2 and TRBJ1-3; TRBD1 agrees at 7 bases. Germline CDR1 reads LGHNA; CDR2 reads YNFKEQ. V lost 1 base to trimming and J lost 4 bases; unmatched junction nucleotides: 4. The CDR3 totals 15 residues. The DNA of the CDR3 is TGTGCCAGCAGCCAAGTCCCGGGACAGGGAAACACCATATATTTT. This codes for CASSQVPGQGNTIYF.

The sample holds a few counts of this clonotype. This CDR3 reads CASTLPSFDSYEQYF. DNA for the CDR3: TGTGCCAGCACCCTTCCCTCTTTCGATTCTTACGAGCAGTACTTC. The V call is TRBV7-2, the J call TRBJ2-7; D unclear. V lost 7 bases, J lost 4 bases, and 20 bases lay in between. The germline V gene encodes CDR1 SGHTA and CDR2 FQGNSA. This CDR3 region has 15 residues.

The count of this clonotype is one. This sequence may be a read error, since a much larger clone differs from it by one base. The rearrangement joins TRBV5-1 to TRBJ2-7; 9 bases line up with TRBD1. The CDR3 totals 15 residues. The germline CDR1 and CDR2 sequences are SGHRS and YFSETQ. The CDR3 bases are TGCGCCAGCACTAGATCGGGACAGGGTACCGACGAGCATTACTTC. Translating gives CASTRSGQGTDEHYF.

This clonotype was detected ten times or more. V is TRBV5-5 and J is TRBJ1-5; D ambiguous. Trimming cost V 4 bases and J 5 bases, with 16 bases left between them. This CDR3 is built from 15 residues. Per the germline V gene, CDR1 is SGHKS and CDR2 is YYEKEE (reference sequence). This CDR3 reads CASSGGHPPDQPQHF. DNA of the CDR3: TGTGCCAGCAGCGGCGGGCACCCCCCCGATCAGCCCCAGCATTTT.

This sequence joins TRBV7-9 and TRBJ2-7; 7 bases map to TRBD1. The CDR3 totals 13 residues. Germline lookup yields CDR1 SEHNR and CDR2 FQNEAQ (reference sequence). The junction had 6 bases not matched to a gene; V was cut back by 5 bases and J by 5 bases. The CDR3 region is CASSPPGGDEQYF. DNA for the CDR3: TGTGCCAGCAGCCCTCCAGGGGGAGACGAGCAGTACTTC.